The rows below give T cell receptor beta chains drawn from one sample of a study of blood T cells in healthy people across ages. Using its own MiXCR run on the 5' RACE reads, TCRdb lists one record per CDR3 protein. The repertoire includes more than 800,000 distinct CDR3 sequences, more than 40% of them detected once, and 15% to 20% sits in the top ten. Input material: blood. All receptors derive from a woman in her sixties in good health. Each CDR3 is given with its conserved first and last residue. The order of the fields is J gene, V gene, clone size, D gene, CDR3 DNA, CDR3 protein. The D gene is left open where the match is weak. Clone sizes are given selectively: once, few, many, or a class where the clone is expanded.

j_call: TRBJ2-1; v_call: TRBV12-3/TRBV12-4; clone_size: -; d_call: TRBD2; cdr3_nt: TGTGCCAGCAGGGGACGAGCGGGGACGAATGAGCAGTTCTTC; cdr3_aa: CASRGRAGTNEQFF
j_call: TRBJ2-4; v_call: TRBV9; clone_size: few; d_call: -; cdr3_nt: TGTGCCAGCAGCCCCAGGGGGGTAGGGGCGAACATTCAGTACTTC; cdr3_aa: CASSPRGVGANIQYF
j_call: TRBJ2-5; v_call: TRBV29-1; clone_size: many; d_call: -; cdr3_nt: TGCAGCGTTGGGTCCATCCAGGGGGAGACCCAGTACTTC; cdr3_aa: CSVGSIQGETQYF
j_call: TRBJ2-1; v_call: TRBV5-5; clone_size: few; d_call: -; cdr3_nt: TGTGCCAGCAGCTCCTCCCCTACACAAGGGGAGCAGTTCTTC; cdr3_aa: CASSSSPTQGEQFF
j_call: TRBJ2-2; v_call: TRBV2; clone_size: -; d_call: -; cdr3_nt: TGTGCCAGCAAGGACGGGGAGCTGTTTTTT; cdr3_aa: CASKDGELFF
j_call: TRBJ2-7; v_call: TRBV3-1; clone_size: -; d_call: TRBD2; cdr3_nt: TGTGCCAGCAGCCAAGGGGAGGGACAGTACTTC; cdr3_aa: CASSQGEGQYF
j_call: TRBJ2-7; v_call: TRBV7-8; clone_size: -; d_call: -; cdr3_nt: TGTGCCAGCAGCTTATTTGGCGGGACTTCCTCCTACGAGCAGTACTTC; cdr3_aa: CASSLFGGTSSYEQYF
j_call: TRBJ1-5; v_call: TRBV9; clone_size: -; d_call: TRBD1; cdr3_nt: TGTGCCAGCAGCGACGGACAGGGTAATCAGCCCCAGCATTTT; cdr3_aa: CASSDGQGNQPQHF
j_call: TRBJ2-7; v_call: TRBV5-1; clone_size: -; d_call: TRBD1; cdr3_nt: TGCGCCAGCAGGAAGGACAGGGGGCTTTCCTACGAGCAGTACTTC; cdr3_aa: CASRKDRGLSYEQYF
j_call: TRBJ1-1; v_call: TRBV12-3/TRBV12-4; clone_size: few; d_call: -; cdr3_nt: TGTGCCAGCAGTTTAGCGAACACTGAAGCTTTCTTT; cdr3_aa: CASSLANTEAFF
j_call: TRBJ1-6; v_call: TRBV5-1; clone_size: -; d_call: -; cdr3_nt: TGCGCCAGCAGCTCCCGAGGGGCCTATAATTCACCCCTCCACTTT; cdr3_aa: CASSSRGAYNSPLHF
j_call: TRBJ2-7; v_call: TRBV28; clone_size: few; d_call: -; cdr3_nt: TGTGCCAGCAGTAAAGCGGTCCCTACCGGGAACGAGCAGTACTTC; cdr3_aa: CASSKAVPTGNEQYF
j_call: TRBJ2-1; v_call: TRBV25-1; clone_size: -; d_call: TRBD2; cdr3_nt: TGTGCCAGCAGCCCGGGACAAACTAGCGGGAGGCCCTACAATGAGCAGTTCTTC; cdr3_aa: CASSPGQTSGRPYNEQFF
j_call: TRBJ2-1; v_call: TRBV25-1; clone_size: -; d_call: TRBD1; cdr3_nt: TGTGCCAGCAGTGCGACAGGGAGTGTCCCCTCCTACAATGAGCAGTTCTTC; cdr3_aa: CASSATGSVPSYNEQFF
j_call: TRBJ2-1; v_call: TRBV29-1; clone_size: -; d_call: TRBD1; cdr3_nt: TGCAGCGTTGTTGGGACAGGGTACAATGAGCAGTTCTTC; cdr3_aa: CSVVGTGYNEQFF
j_call: TRBJ2-1; v_call: TRBV29-1; clone_size: -; d_call: TRBD2; cdr3_nt: TGCAGCGGGGACCTAGCGGACTCCTACAATGAGCAGTTCTTC; cdr3_aa: CSGDLADSYNEQFF
j_call: TRBJ2-5; v_call: TRBV15; clone_size: few; d_call: -; cdr3_nt: TGTGCCACCAGCAAAGAAGGGGCTAGCTCCGGTGAGCAGTACTTC; cdr3_aa: CATSKEGASSGEQYF
j_call: TRBJ2-5; v_call: TRBV5-5; clone_size: once; d_call: -; cdr3_nt: TGTGCCAGCAGCTTATCGTGGTCCAACCAAGAGACCCAGTACTTC; cdr3_aa: CASSLSWSNQETQYF
j_call: TRBJ2-7; v_call: TRBV20-1; clone_size: -; d_call: TRBD2; cdr3_nt: TGCAGTGCTGGACTGCTAGCGGGAGGGGGCGAGCAGTACTTC; cdr3_aa: CSAGLLAGGGEQYF
j_call: TRBJ2-1; v_call: TRBV7-3; clone_size: once; d_call: -; cdr3_nt: TGTGCCAGCAGCTTAAAGGGGAATTACATGGGTGAGCAGTTCTTC; cdr3_aa: CASSLKGNYMGEQFF
j_call: TRBJ1-6; v_call: TRBV3-1; clone_size: -; d_call: -; cdr3_nt: TGTGCCAGCAGCCAAGCAGAGGGACCCCTCCACTTT; cdr3_aa: CASSQAEGPLHF
j_call: TRBJ2-1; v_call: TRBV9; clone_size: -; d_call: TRBD1; cdr3_nt: TGTGCCAGCAGCGTAGGGACAGGGGCTGTGGGCTCCTACAATGAGCAGTTCTTC; cdr3_aa: CASSVGTGAVGSYNEQFF
j_call: TRBJ2-1; v_call: TRBV7-2; clone_size: -; d_call: -; cdr3_nt: TGTGCCAGCAGATCAGTATCGTCGGGTGAGCAGTTCTTC; cdr3_aa: CASRSVSSGEQFF
j_call: TRBJ1-1; v_call: TRBV5-1; clone_size: many; d_call: -; cdr3_nt: TGCGCCAGCAGCTTGGTTGGATCGGGAAGTGCTGAAGCTTTCTTT; cdr3_aa: CASSLVGSGSAEAFF
j_call: TRBJ2-4; v_call: TRBV20-1; clone_size: few; d_call: -; cdr3_nt: TGCAGTGCTACGACGAACAGGGTAACGGGGAACATTCAGTACTTC; cdr3_aa: CSATTNRVTGNIQYF
j_call: TRBJ2-1; v_call: TRBV11-2; clone_size: -; d_call: -; cdr3_nt: TGTGCCAGCAGCTTAGAAAGGGTTAGGAATGAGCAGTTCTTC; cdr3_aa: CASSLERVRNEQFF
j_call: TRBJ2-5; v_call: TRBV5-1; clone_size: -; d_call: -; cdr3_nt: TGCGCCAGCAGCTTTGAGGGAAGAGAACAAGAGACCCAGTACTTC; cdr3_aa: CASSFEGREQETQYF
j_call: TRBJ2-7; v_call: TRBV7-9; clone_size: few; d_call: -; cdr3_nt: TGTGCCAGCAGCGTGGGGGCAGCTGTCTCCTACGAGCAGTACTTC; cdr3_aa: CASSVGAAVSYEQYF
j_call: TRBJ2-3; v_call: TRBV6-6; clone_size: -; d_call: -; cdr3_nt: TGTGTCAGCAGCACCGGGCCGCCCCCAGATACGCAGTATTTT; cdr3_aa: CVSSTGPPPDTQYF
j_call: TRBJ2-1; v_call: TRBV12-3/TRBV12-4; clone_size: few; d_call: TRBD2; cdr3_nt: TGTGCCAGCAGCCGACTAGCGGGAGGGCTTTACAATGAGCAGTTCTTC; cdr3_aa: CASSRLAGGLYNEQFF
j_call: TRBJ2-1; v_call: TRBV5-1; clone_size: few; d_call: TRBD2; cdr3_nt: TGCGCCAGCAGCTTGGGCGGGACTAGCGCCTACAATGAGCAGTTCTTC; cdr3_aa: CASSLGGTSAYNEQFF
j_call: TRBJ2-1; v_call: TRBV7-6; clone_size: -; d_call: -; cdr3_nt: TGTGCCAGCAGCTTAGCGGACTTATACAATGAGCAGTTCTTC; cdr3_aa: CASSLADLYNEQFF
j_call: TRBJ2-5; v_call: TRBV6-5; clone_size: few; d_call: TRBD1; cdr3_nt: TGTGCCAGCTCAAACCGGGACAGGGTTTCGGAGACCCAGTACTTC; cdr3_aa: CASSNRDRVSETQYF
j_call: TRBJ2-1; v_call: TRBV10-3; clone_size: few; d_call: TRBD2; cdr3_nt: TGTGCCATCAGAGGGACTAGCGGGAACAATGAGCAGTTCTTC; cdr3_aa: CAIRGTSGNNEQFF
j_call: TRBJ2-7; v_call: TRBV20-1; clone_size: -; d_call: -; cdr3_nt: TGCAGTGCTAGGAGTTTGGTGGGCACCCTCGCCGTTGACGAGCAGTACTTC; cdr3_aa: CSARSLVGTLAVDEQYF
j_call: TRBJ2-1; v_call: TRBV6-1; clone_size: -; d_call: TRBD2; cdr3_nt: TGTGCCAGCAGTGAACCCGTAGCGGGAGGACCCAATGAGCAGTTCTTC; cdr3_aa: CASSEPVAGGPNEQFF
j_call: TRBJ2-1; v_call: TRBV10-3; clone_size: -; d_call: TRBD2; cdr3_nt: TGTGCCATCAGTCGAACCACTAGCGGGGCGTACAATGAGCAGTTCTTC; cdr3_aa: CAISRTTSGAYNEQFF
j_call: TRBJ1-5; v_call: TRBV28; clone_size: -; d_call: TRBD1; cdr3_nt: TGTGCCAGCAGTGCCTCGACAGGGCTTCAGCCCCAGCATTTT; cdr3_aa: CASSASTGLQPQHF
j_call: TRBJ2-3; v_call: TRBV15; clone_size: once; d_call: TRBD1; cdr3_nt: TGTGCCACCAGCGAACGGGACAGGTTTACAGATACGCAGTATTTT; cdr3_aa: CATSERDRFTDTQYF